Presented here are 32 T cell receptor beta chains from one specimen sequenced in a study of T cell responses to AZD1222 COVID-19 vaccine. Sequencing used immunoSEQ multiplex PCR; TCRdb keeps in-frame clones, though not all of them. This sample has about 120,000 clones, with 90% found just once. The specimen comprised peripheral blood, sampled 28 days after the second dose of the MenACWY control vaccine. The receptors here all came from an adult who received the MenACWY meningococcal vaccine as a control.

This sequence joins TRBV27 and TRBJ2-2; D is unresolved. The germline CDR1 and CDR2 sequences are MNHEY and SMNVEV (reference sequence). The CDR3 spans 15 residues. V was shortened by 1 base and J by 1 base, with 7 bases between the two germline ends. This CDR3 is CASSLFARNTGELFF. In DNA, the CDR3 is TGTGCCAGCAGTTTATTTGCCAGGAACACCGGGGAGCTGTTTTTT.

This clone has a handful of counts. The chain has TRBV20-1 and TRBJ2-1; TRBD2 might be the D (5 bases). Germline CDR1 and CDR2: DFQATT and SNEGSKA (reference sequence). The CDR3 is made up of 11 amino acids. V gave up 4 bases and J gave up 9 bases, with 10 bases separating them. The chain's CDR3 is CSAKEGSEQFF. In DNA, the CDR3 is TGCAGTGCTAAAGAAGGGAGTGAGCAGTTCTTC.

The chain employs TRBV7-8 and TRBJ1-2, with D hard to call. Per the germline V gene, CDR1 is SGHVS and CDR2 is FQNEAQ. The V and J ends lost 5 bases and 4 bases respectively, with 11 bases between them. There are 13 residues in the CDR3. CDR3 nucleotide sequence: TGTGCCAGCAGCCCACAAGGTGCCTATGGCTACACCTTC. Its translation: CASSPQGAYGYTF.

The V call is TRBV21-1, the J call TRBJ2-3; whether TRBD1, the table's D call, matches the DNA was not checked. TRBV21-1 is assigned pseudogene status. CDR3 length: 15 amino acids. DNA of the CDR3: TGTGCCAGCAGCAAAGATTCCCAGGGCACAGATACGCAGTATTTT. Amino acid sequence: CASSKDSQGTDTQYF.

The rearrangement joins TRBV10-2 to TRBJ1-5, with D hard to call. The CDR3 totals 13 residues. From germline, CDR1 is WSHSY and CDR2 SAAADI. Trimming cost V 3 bases and J 5 bases, with 8 bases left between them. CDR3 sequence reads: CASSDRVDQPQHF. CDR3 nucleotides: TGCGCCAGCAGTGACCGCGTCGATCAGCCCCAGCATTTT.

This chain links TRBV7-2 with TRBJ1-1; D is unclear. V was clipped by 1 base and J by 0 bases, with 12 bases between them. CDR3 length: 16 amino acids. Per the germline V gene, CDR1 is SGHTA and CDR2 is FQGNSA. In DNA, the CDR3 is TGTGCCAGCAGCTTAGTAGGCGGGAAGATGAACACTGAAGCTTTCTTT. This gives the protein CASSLVGGKMNTEAFF.

The chain carries TRBV3-1 (or the pseudogene TRBV3-2) and TRBJ1-6; possibly TRBD1 for D (6 bases). The germline CDR1 and CDR2 sequences are LGHDT and YNNKEL (reference sequence). Trimming took 3 bases from V and 5 from J, leaving 11 bases between them. The CDR3 totals 15 residues. The CDR3 sequence is CASSHAQGNNSPLHF. Written as DNA, the CDR3 is TGTGCCAGCAGCCACGCTCAGGGGAATAATTCACCCCTCCACTTT.

The rearrangement joins TRBV5-4 to TRBJ2-3, with TRBD2 identical over 11 bases. CDR3 size: 15 residues. V lost 3 bases to trimming and J lost 4 bases; unmatched junction nucleotides: 4. The V gene's germline CDR1 is SGHNT and CDR2 YYREEE (reference sequence). This CDR3 reads CASSSIAGGPDTQYF. The CDR3 DNA follows: TGTGCCAGCAGCTCCATAGCGGGAGGGCCAGATACGCAGTATTTT. Combining the CDR3 with reference TRBV5-4 and TRBJ2-3 gives the whole variable domain ETGVTQSPTHLIKTRGQQVTLRCSSQSGHNTVSWYQQALGQGPQFIFQYYREEENGRGNFPPRFSGLQFPNYSSELNVNALELDDSALYLCASSSIAGGPDTQYFGPGTRLTVL.

Regarding this clone: The sample carries other DNA sequences with the same CDR3. V and J are TRBV7-9 and TRBJ2-7, with D unclear. CDR1 SEHNR and CDR2 FQNEAQ come from the germline V gene (reference sequence). The CDR3 loop spans 12 amino acids. With 3 bases removed from V and 3 bases from J, the gap between germline ends came to 6 bases. The CDR3 spells CASSFSGYEQYF. The CDR3 DNA is TGTGCCAGCAGCTTTTCCGGCTACGAGCAGTACTTC.

The rearrangement links TRBV11-2 to TRBJ1-1, with 7 bases identical to TRBD1. J gave up 4 bases and V 6 bases, and 8 bases lay outside the gene matches. Germline CDR1 is SGHAT and CDR2 is FQNNGV. The CDR3 totals 14 residues. CDR3 amino acids: CASRRQGRGTEAFF. In DNA form, the CDR3 reads TGTGCCAGCAGACGACAGGGACGGGGCACTGAAGCTTTCTTT.

The chain recombines TRBV28 with TRBJ2-5; 7 bases are shared with TRBD1. The junction had 6 bases not matched to a gene; V was cut back by 5 bases and J by 3 bases. The CDR3 loop spans 14 amino acids. Per germline, CDR1 MDHEN and CDR2 SYDVKM. This CDR3 is CASSASTGKETQYF. CDR3 DNA sequence: TGTGCCAGCAGTGCGTCGACAGGGAAAGAGACCCAGTACTTC.

The chain recombines TRBV12-5 with TRBJ2-3; 7 bases map to TRBD1. Germline CDR1 and CDR2: LGHNT and FRNRAP. Germline trimming cut 1 base from V and 1 base from J; bases unmatched to any gene: 8. The CDR3 sequence is 17 residues long. CDR3 nucleotides: TGTGCTAGTGGTTTGGATGCAGACAGGGACGGCACAGATACGCAGTATTTT. Protein: CASGLDADRDGTDTQYF.

This rearrangement joins TRBV28 to TRBJ1-4; D is undetermined. The germline gives CDR1 MDHEN, CDR2 SYDVKM. Trimming left V 3 bases short and J 7 bases short, with 9 bases between. This CDR3 region has 13 residues. Here the CDR3 DNA reads TGTGCCAGCAGTTTTGAGGGAAGTGAAAAACTGTTTTTT. Protein product: CASSFEGSEKLFF.

V is TRBV18 and J is TRBJ2-5; 11 nucleotides match TRBD1. J gave up 7 bases and V 3 bases, and 10 bases lay outside the gene matches. Germline CDR1 is KGHSH and CDR2 is LQKENI. The CDR3 is 16 amino acids. CDR3 protein: CASSPQGTGGSWTQYF. Here the CDR3 DNA reads TGTGCCAGCTCACCCCAAGGGACAGGGGGGTCATGGACCCAGTACTTC.

The V and J genes are TRBV7-6 and TRBJ1-6, with D unresolved. Looked up from germline, CDR1 is SGHVS and CDR2 is FNYEAQ. The CDR3 runs 15 residues. Trimming stripped 1 base from V and 8 bases from J, with 12 bases between. This chain's CDR3 is CASSLEEGRHSPLHF. The CDR3 region has the DNA TGTGCCAGCAGCTTAGAGGAAGGGAGGCATTCACCCCTCCACTTT. Supplemented by reference TRBV7-6 and TRBJ1-6, the full variable domain reads GAGVSQSPRYKVTKRGQDVALRCDPISGHVSLYWYRQALGQGPEFLTYFNYEAQQDKSGLPNDRFSAERPEGSISTLTIQRTEQRDSAMYRCASSLEEGRHSPLHFGNGTRLTVT.

The chain is built from TRBV18 and TRBJ2-1; D may be TRBD1 (5 bases). This CDR3 has 15 amino acids. The germline V gene encodes CDR1 KGHSH and CDR2 LQKENI. The ends were cut back, 4 bases at V and 4 bases at J, with 14 bases in the middle. CDR3 protein: CASSQALGEYNEQFF. CDR3 coding DNA: TGTGCCAGCTCACAGGCGTTAGGGGAATACAATGAGCAGTTCTTC. Together with reference TRBV18 and TRBJ2-1, the CDR3 gives the full variable domain: NAGVMQNPRHLVRRRGQEARLRCSPMKGHSHVYWYRQLPEEGLKFMVYLQKENIIDESGMPKERFSAEFPKEGPSILRIQQVVRGDSAAYFCASSQALGEYNEQFFGPGTRLTVL.

Points on this clone: The sample carries other DNA sequences with the same CDR3. The rearrangement uses TRBV27 and TRBJ1-1, with D uncertain. Germline V gene sequence: CDR1 MNHEY, CDR2 SMNVEV (reference sequence). Trimming took off 4 bases at V and 0 bases at J, with 6 bases between the two ends. This CDR3 has 13 residues. The CDR3 region has the DNA TGTGCCAGCAGTTCGAAATTGAACACTGAAGCTTTCTTT. It is translated as CASSSKLNTEAFF.

CDR3 bases: TGTGCCAGCAGTGACACTAGCGGGGGGCACACAGATACGCAGTATTTT. This gives the protein CASSDTSGGHTDTQYF. The rearrangement joins TRBV6-4 to TRBJ2-3; 12 nucleotides align to TRBD2. CDR3 size: 16 residues. V was clipped by 2 bases and J by 2 bases; unmatched bases: 2. Germline V gives CDR1 MRHNA, CDR2 SNTAGT.

V is TRBV27 and J is TRBJ1-5; possible D gene TRBD1, 6 bases. CDR1 and CDR2 (germline): MNHEY, SMNVEV (reference sequence). The CDR3 length is 15 residues. Between the trimmed V and J ends, which lost 3 bases and 4 bases, there was a span of 13 bases. CDR3 amino acids: CASSFEGRGNQPQHF. CDR3 bases: TGTGCCAGCAGTTTTGAAGGAAGGGGGAATCAGCCCCAGCATTTT.

The chain has TRBV28 and TRBJ2-5; D remains unclear. The CDR3 extends over 14 amino acids. Germline assignment: CDR1 MDHEN and CDR2 SYDVKM. V was clipped by 1 base and J by 5 bases, with 11 bases between them. The CDR3 protein is CASSLLDPGETQYF. As DNA, the CDR3 is TGTGCCAGCAGTTTATTGGACCCCGGGGAGACCCAGTACTTC.

The chain couples TRBV30 to TRBJ1-5, with D possibly being TRBD1 (6 bases). V lost 3 bases to trimming and J lost 4 bases, with 19 bases between them. The CDR3 consists of 16 residues. From germline, CDR1 is GTSNPN and CDR2 SVGIG (reference sequence). The CDR3 reads CAWSDDQGGGNQPQHF. DNA for the CDR3: TGTGCCTGGAGCGACGACCAAGGAGGGGGAAATCAGCCCCAGCATTTT.

J is TRBJ2-3 and V is TRBV4-2, with no clear D. The V gene's germline CDR1 is LGHNA and CDR2 YNFKEQ. V dropped 4 bases and J dropped 6 bases, with 14 bases sitting between them. The CDR3 runs to 14 residues. Here the CDR3 reads CASSPPQSPDTQYF. DNA for the CDR3: TGTGCCAGCAGCCCCCCCCAAAGCCCGGATACGCAGTATTTT.

The V gene is TRBV7-8, the J gene TRBJ2-7, with 7 bases aligning to TRBD2. In germline, CDR1 is SGHVS, CDR2 FQNEAQ. The CDR3 runs to 15 residues. With V trimmed by 1 base and J by 3 bases, 6 bases remained unmatched. The CDR3 loop is CASSLGGGERYEQYV. The CDR3 nucleotides are TGTGCCAGCAGCTTAGGTGGGGGGGAACGCTACGAGCAGTACGTC.

This clone came up once. The rearrangement joins TRBV7-2 to TRBJ1-5; 9 positions agree with TRBD1. The CDR3 runs to 15 residues. V trimming: 1 base; J trimming: 6 bases; junction bases outside the gene matches: 4. The V gene's germline CDR1 is SGHTA and CDR2 FQGNSA. The CDR3 protein is CASSLGDRESQPQHF. Here the CDR3 DNA reads TGTGCCAGCAGCTTAGGGGACAGGGAGAGTCAGCCCCAGCATTTT.

CDR3 sequence: CASSLTGNYGYTF. In nucleotides, the CDR3 is TGTGCCAGCAGCCTCACAGGGAACTATGGCTACACCTTC. This chain links TRBV2 with TRBJ1-2; D might be TRBD1 (6 bases). CDR3 length: 13 residues. Trimming pared 6 bases from V and 2 bases from J, leaving 10 bases between. The germline V gene encodes CDR1 SNHLY and CDR2 FYNNEI.

The genes are TRBV5-1 and TRBJ2-1; D perhaps matches TRBD2 (7 bases). Trimming pared 4 bases from V and 7 bases from J, leaving 18 bases between. CDR3 length: 15 residues. CDR1 is SGHRS, CDR2 YFSETQ, per germline. CDR3 bases: TGCGCCAGCAGCCAAGTCGGGGGGCCGGGAAATGAGCAGTTCTTC. Translation gives CASSQVGGPGNEQFF.

V gene TRBV5-1 combines with J gene TRBJ1-1, with D perhaps matching TRBD1 (5 bases). The germline V gene has CDR1 SGHRS and CDR2 YFSETQ. The CDR3 has 13 amino acids. The germline V and J ends were trimmed by 0 bases and 3 bases, with 6 bases remaining between them. In DNA form, the CDR3 reads TGCGCCAGCAGCTTGGGAGGGGACACTGAAGCTTTCTTT. Its protein product is CASSLGGDTEAFF.

The J gene is TRBJ2-5, the V gene TRBV7-2, with D tentatively TRBD1 (6 bases). V was pared by 1 base and J by 4 bases, with 10 bases between. Germline V lookup: CDR1 SGHTA, CDR2 FQGNSA. The CDR3 is 14 residues long. CDR3 sequence (DNA): TGTGCCAGCAGCTTAGACGGCAGGGGAGAGACCCAGTACTTC. This sequence encodes CASSLDGRGETQYF.

J is TRBJ2-3 and V is TRBV19, with a possible D match to TRBD1 (6 bases). The CDR3 has 17 residues. The germline V gene encodes CDR1 LNHDA and CDR2 SQIVND (reference sequence). The V gene lost 4 bases and the J gene lost 2 bases, with 19 bases spanning the gap. CDR3 sequence: CASSTTPYRDFTDTQYF. CDR3 in DNA: TGTGCCAGTAGTACCACCCCTTACAGGGATTTCACAGATACGCAGTATTTT.

This clone occurred once. V is TRBV27 and J is TRBJ1-5; D not certain. V was pared by 8 bases and J by 1 base, with 9 bases between. Germline V gene lookup returns CDR1 MNHEY and CDR2 SMNVEV (reference sequence). The CDR3 length is 13 residues. This CDR3 is CASRRRSNQPQHF. In DNA, the CDR3 is TGTGCCAGCCGTCGCCGGAGCAATCAGCCCCAGCATTTT.

This CDR3 is CASSPLVGEQYF. In nucleotides, the CDR3 is TGTGCCAGCAGCCCACTGGTGGGAGAGCAGTACTTC. The chain has TRBV7-8 and TRBJ2-7, with D unresolved. Per germline, CDR1 SGHVS and CDR2 FQNEAQ. V was trimmed by 5 bases and J by 7 bases, leaving 12 bases between them. The CDR3 is 12 amino acids.

The V gene is TRBV12-3 or TRBV12-4, the J gene TRBJ2-1; D remains unclear. CDR3 length: 13 residues. Trimming shortened V by 2 bases and J by 6 bases, and 8 bases separated the two germline ends. The CDR3 DNA is TGTGCCAGCAGTTTACAACTTGGCAATGAGCAGTTCTTC. This sequence encodes CASSLQLGNEQFF.